This T cell receptor beta chain was captured in a study of OX40 agonist ivuxolimab in advanced cancers. As for the study in general: Recorded diagnoses for dose-escalation patients were hepatocellular carcinoma, melanoma, renal cell or head and neck cancer.

Study findings and constraints: Averaged across samples, CD8+ T cells carried more expanded clones than CD4+ did. Clones of CD4+ and CD8+ blood T cells grew by week 6 at doses of 0.1 to 3.0 mg/kg.

With autoimmune disease history or systemic immunosuppression, patients were excluded. TCRdb keeps only in-frame clones here, not all; method: immunoSEQ multiplex PCR. The sample holds roughly 49,000 clones, roughly 80% seen once. Comments on this clone: Its specificity is not known.

This CDR3 spans 17 amino acids. CDR1 is MDHEN and CDR2 is SYDVKM in the germline V gene. Trimming took 3 bases from V and 7 from J; bases not matched to a gene: 14. The sample consisted of CD4+ or CD8+ T cells sorted from blood, taken in a trial of the OX40 agonist ivuxolimab. The chain links TRBV28 to TRBJ2-2, with 7 bases fitting TRBD1. The TCR comes from an adult with an advanced solid tumor such as melanoma, head and neck, liver or kidney cancer. The chain's CDR3 is CASSFSSGMAGGGELFF. CDR3 coding DNA: TGTGCCAGCAGTTTTTCCTCCGGGATGGCAGGGGGCGGGGAGCTGTTTTTT.